This T cell receptor beta chain was captured by sequencing in a study of vaccination effects on CD4 cells after COVID-19. Worth noting for this clone: Its specificity is not known.

Method: immunoSEQ multiplex PCR; TCRdb's copy keeps in-frame clones and lacks some. The sample records around 63,000 clones, roughly 76% being singletons. Overall study results and limits: Pronounced clonal contraction occurred in clones induced by infection and by vaccine late after vaccination.

Using viral peptide pools, the ViraFEST assay grew out antigen-specific CD4+ T cells prior to sequencing. Having been cultured for around nine days, the cells underwent CD4+ T cell isolation. Neither prior SARS-CoV-2 infection nor positive nucleocapsid antibodies were present in the vaccine recipients. Researchers reported culturing a few million PBMC in each well, adding 8 to 10 IU/ml IL-2 and roughly 10 ug/ml peptides. Half-medium replacement with IL-2 medium occurred on days 3 and 7. With 5 bases removed from V and 0 bases from J, the gap between germline ends came to 5 bases. Germline CDR1 is SNHLY and CDR2 is FYNNEI. This CDR3 contains 14 residues.

The sequencing here drew on CD4+ T cells from PBMCs cultured with HCoV-OC43 spike peptides, taken before COVID-19 vaccination. Subset meaning: HCoV-OC43 spike overlapping peptide pool stimulation. This TCR was sampled from a human donor who received a COVID-19 vaccine. The chain is built from TRBV2 and TRBJ2-6; D unclear. Written as DNA, the CDR3 is TGTGCCAGCAGTCCGACCTCTGGGGCCAACGTCCTGACTTTC. Its protein product is CASSPTSGANVLTF.